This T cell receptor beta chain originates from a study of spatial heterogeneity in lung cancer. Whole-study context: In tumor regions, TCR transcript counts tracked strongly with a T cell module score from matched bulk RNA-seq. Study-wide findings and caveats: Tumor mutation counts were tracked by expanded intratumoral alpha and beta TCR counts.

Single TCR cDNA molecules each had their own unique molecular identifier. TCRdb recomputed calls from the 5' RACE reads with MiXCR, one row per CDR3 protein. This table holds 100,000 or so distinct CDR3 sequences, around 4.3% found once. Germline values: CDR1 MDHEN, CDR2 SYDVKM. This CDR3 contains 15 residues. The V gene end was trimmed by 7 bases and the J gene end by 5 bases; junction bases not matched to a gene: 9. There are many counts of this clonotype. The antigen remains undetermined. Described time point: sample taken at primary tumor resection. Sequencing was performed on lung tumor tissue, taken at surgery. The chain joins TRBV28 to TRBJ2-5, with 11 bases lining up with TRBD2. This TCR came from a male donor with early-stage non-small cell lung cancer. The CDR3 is CASNRLAGKFETQYF. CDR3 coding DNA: TGTGCCAGCAATCGACTAGCGGGAAAGTTTGAGACCCAGTACTTC.